The 9 T cell receptor beta chains below all came from one sample that was sequenced in a study of cytomegalovirus exposure and HLA in healthy donors. The PCR contained 60 Vbeta and 13 Jbeta primers. Repertoires were generated with immunoSEQ multiplex PCR, while TCRdb's copy carries only in-frame clones and drops some. The repertoire holds approximately 150,000 clones, with 75% to 85% as singletons. The specimen was PBMCs. Source of these receptors: a woman between 18 and 30 years old in good health and CMV-seropositive.

The chain couples TRBV5-1 to TRBJ2-5, with D unclear. The DNA end is a closer match to TRBJ2-7, so the J assignment may be wrong. Germline V lookup: CDR1 SGHRS, CDR2 YFSETQ. The CDR3 is 15 residues long. In nucleotides, the CDR3 is TGCGCCAGCAGCTTGGATGTAGGGATGGACTACGAGCAGTACTTC. Protein sequence: CASSLDVGMDYEQYF.

In the case of this clone: Other DNA sequences in the same sample also yield this CDR3. The V and J genes are TRBV27 and TRBJ2-3; 9 nucleotides match TRBD2. CDR3 length equals 15 residues. From germline, CDR1 is MNHEY and CDR2 SMNVEV (reference sequence). V lost 9 bases and J lost 1; bases outside the gene matches: 8. CDR3 coding DNA: TGTGCCAGTTCGCTTAGCGGGGGCGGCACAGATACGCAGTATTTT. This sequence encodes CASSLSGGGTDTQYF.

This chain uses TRBV29-1 with TRBJ1-2, with TRBD1 matching over 10 bases. This CDR3 spans 13 amino acids. V lost 7 bases, J lost 1 base, and 3 bases stayed unmatched. Germline-derived CDR1 and CDR2 are SQVTM and ANQGSEA. The CDR3: CSGGDRGNYGYTF. The CDR3 DNA follows: TGCAGCGGAGGGGACAGGGGTAACTATGGCTACACCTTC.

The CDR3 sequence: CASSPRDRVTEAFF. CDR3 nucleotide sequence: TGTGCCAGCTCACCCCGGGACAGGGTGACTGAAGCTTTCTTT. The chain carries TRBV18 and TRBJ1-1, with 9 bases matching TRBD1. Germline CDR1 reads KGHSH; CDR2 reads LQKENI. V gave up 3 bases and J gave up 5 bases; unmatched junction bases: 4. The CDR3 runs 14 residues.

V and J are TRBV7-9 and TRBJ1-1; 7 nucleotides match TRBD1. V shed 5 bases and J 10 bases; nucleotides not matched to a gene: 7. Germline V gene sequence: CDR1 SEHNR, CDR2 FQNEAQ (reference sequence). The CDR3 is made up of 12 amino acids. Written as DNA, the CDR3 is TGTGCCAGCAGCGATACAGGGGTCGGAGCTTTCTTT. Its translation is CASSDTGVGAFF. Based on the CDR3 plus reference TRBV7-9 and TRBJ1-1, the full variable domain is DTGVSQNPRHKITKRGQNVTFRCDPISEHNRLYWYRQTLGQGPEFLTYFQNEAQLEKSRLLSDRFSAERPKGSFSTLEIQRTEQGDSAMYLCASSDTGVGAFFGQGTRLTVV.

The V call is TRBV7-9, the J call TRBJ2-7; tentative D call: TRBD2 (6 bases). This CDR3 has 14 residues. The germline V gene encodes CDR1 SEHNR and CDR2 FQNEAQ (reference sequence). V was trimmed by 4 bases and J by 3 bases, leaving 13 bases between them. The CDR3 sequence: CASSSYTRGYEQYF. For the CDR3, the DNA is TGTGCCAGCAGCTCCTATACGCGGGGCTACGAGCAGTACTTC.

V usage is TRBV15 and J usage is TRBJ2-3, with D perhaps matching TRBD2 (6 bases). Germline V CDR1 and CDR2: LNHNV, YYDKDF (reference sequence). The CDR3 totals 15 residues. V was cut by 3 bases and J by 0 bases, with 10 bases left in between. CDR3 bases: TGTGCCACCAGCAGCCGGGGGTCTAGCACAGATACGCAGTATTTT. It yields the protein CATSSRGSSTDTQYF.

This chain links TRBV9 with TRBJ1-2, with 7 bases matching TRBD1. With V trimmed by 3 bases and J by 0 bases, 5 bases remained unmatched. This CDR3 region has 15 residues. From germline, CDR1 is SGDLS and CDR2 YYNGEE. Written as DNA, the CDR3 is TGTGCCAGCAGCGAGGGGGACAGTTCTAACTATGGCTACACCTTC. Translated: CASSEGDSSNYGYTF.

This chain joins TRBV5-1 and TRBJ2-5, with TRBD2 matching over 9 bases. This CDR3 comprises 16 residues. The junction had 5 bases not matched to a gene; V was cut back by 0 bases and J by 2 bases. Germline V gives CDR1 SGHRS, CDR2 YFSETQ. In DNA form, the CDR3 reads TGCGCCAGCAGCTTGGCTGGCGGGGGGGGTCAAGAGACCCAGTACTTC. Protein: CASSLAGGGGQETQYF.